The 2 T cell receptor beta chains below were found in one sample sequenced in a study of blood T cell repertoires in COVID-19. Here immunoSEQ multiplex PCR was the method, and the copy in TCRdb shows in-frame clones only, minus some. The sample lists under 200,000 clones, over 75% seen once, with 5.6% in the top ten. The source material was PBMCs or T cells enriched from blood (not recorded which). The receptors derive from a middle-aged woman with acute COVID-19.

The CDR3 region is CASSPVMSSGSSYNEQFF. The CDR3 nucleotides are TGTGCCAGCTCACCCGTCATGTCAAGCGGGAGCTCCTACAATGAGCAGTTCTTC. This chain connects TRBV18 to TRBJ2-1; 8 positions agree with TRBD2. Trimming removed 3 bases from V and 0 bases from J; junction bases left unmatched: 10. Looked up from germline, CDR1 is KGHSH and CDR2 is LQKENI. The CDR3 has 18 amino acids. Combining the CDR3 with reference TRBV18 and TRBJ2-1 gives the whole variable domain NAGVMQNPRHLVRRRGQEARLRCSPMKGHSHVYWYRQLPEEGLKFMVYLQKENIIDESGMPKERFSAEFPKEGPSILRIQQVVRGDSAAYFCASSPVMSSGSSYNEQFFGPGTRLTVL.

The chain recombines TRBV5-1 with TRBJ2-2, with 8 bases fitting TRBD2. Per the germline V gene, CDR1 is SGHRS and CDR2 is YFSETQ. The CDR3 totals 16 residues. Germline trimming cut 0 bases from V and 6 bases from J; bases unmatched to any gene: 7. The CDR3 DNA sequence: TGCGCCAGCAGCTTGGGACTAGCGAAAAGTGCCGGGGAGCTGTTTTTT. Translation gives CASSLGLAKSAGELFF.